This entry lists 16 T cell receptor beta chains sequenced from one sample in a study of regulatory T cells in long-lasting Graves disease. Libraries of TCR beta came from iRepertoire HTBI primers plus Arm-PCR of CDR3 regions. TCRdb reprocessed the multiplex PCR reads with MiXCR, giving one entry per CDR3 protein. The sample lists about 290,000 distinct CDR3 sequences; 20% to 25% were seen once. Time point denoted: persistent/refractory GD, antithyroid drugs over 5 years with positive TRAb. Extracted RNA from PBMCs served as the source of the TCR library. Sequences were derived from peripheral blood mononuclear cells (PBMCs), sampled when the disease was refractory, from a patient treated with antithyroid drugs. The receptors were sampled from a female donor with Graves disease.

Points on this clonotype: A read error may be the cause here, since a much bigger clone is one base away. The chain is built from TRBV20-1 and TRBJ1-2; D gene ambiguous. The CDR3 loop spans 13 amino acids. The V gene lost 6 bases and the J gene lost 3 bases, with 14 bases spanning the gap. Germline V gene lookup returns CDR1 DFQATT and CDR2 SNEGSKA (reference sequence). CDR3 DNA sequence: TGCAGTGCACCTCGACGGGGAGACTATGGCTACACCTTC. The encoded protein is CSAPRRGDYGYTF.

V and J are TRBV30 and TRBJ2-7; no clear D. V lost 1 base, J lost 1 base, and 11 bases lay in between. Germline V gives CDR1 GTSNPN, CDR2 SVGIG (reference sequence). This CDR3 region has 14 residues. The CDR3 loop is CAWSGLGLSYEQYF. Here the CDR3 DNA reads TGTGCCTGGAGTGGTCTAGGATTATCCTACGAGCAGTACTTC.

This clonotype was counted a few times. The CDR3 is CASSYSNYRGYGYTF. CDR3 in DNA: TGTGCCAGCAGTTACTCGAATTACAGGGGCTATGGCTACACCTTC. The V call is TRBV6-2 or TRBV6-3, the J call TRBJ1-2; 7 positions agree with TRBD1. Trimming took 0 bases from V and 4 from J; bases not matched to a gene: 5. Germline CDR1 MNHEY, CDR2 SVGEGT. CDR3 length: 15 amino acids.

This clonotype was seen many times. J is TRBJ2-7 and V is TRBV7-2; tentatively, D is TRBD1 (5 bases). The CDR3 is made up of 16 amino acids. The ends were cut back, 6 bases at V and 3 bases at J, with 21 bases in the middle. The germline V gene has CDR1 SGHTA and CDR2 FQGNSA. CDR3 sequence reads: CASSLKGIGLGYEQYF. DNA for the CDR3: TGTGCCAGCAGTTTAAAGGGGATCGGTCTGGGCTACGAGCAGTACTTC.

This clonotype appeared a few times. The chain carries TRBV6-1 and TRBJ2-7; perhaps TRBD2 as D (5 bases). From germline, CDR1 is MNHNS and CDR2 SASEGT. The CDR3 is 13 amino acids. V was cut by 6 bases and J by 3 bases, with 12 bases left in between. The CDR3 here is CASRTSGDYEQYF. CDR3 in DNA: TGTGCCAGCAGAACTAGTGGTGACTACGAGCAGTACTTC.

The chain has TRBV4-1 and TRBJ1-5; D unresolved. Germline assignment: CDR1 MGHRA and CDR2 YSYEKL. The CDR3 has 14 residues. The V gene lost 0 bases and the J gene lost 5 bases, with 8 bases spanning the gap. The CDR3 nucleotides are TGCGCCAGCAGCCAAGAGGCAGCAGATCAGCCCCAGCATTTT. It specifies CASSQEAADQPQHF.

This chain connects TRBV7-8 to TRBJ2-1; a possible D gene is TRBD1 (6 bases). CDR1 is SGHVS, CDR2 FQNEAQ, per germline. The germline V and J ends were trimmed by 6 bases and 9 bases, with 18 bases remaining between them. The CDR3 length is 14 residues. The CDR3 spells CASSFGTGWGEQFF. For the CDR3, the DNA is TGTGCCAGCAGTTTCGGAACAGGGTGGGGTGAGCAGTTCTTC.

This clonotype was seen a few times. J is TRBJ2-2 and V is TRBV6-2 or TRBV6-3, with 8 bases aligning to TRBD1. Germline loops: CDR1 MNHEY, CDR2 SVGEGT. Germline trimming cut 7 bases from V and 5 bases from J; bases unmatched to any gene: 12. The CDR3 contains 16 residues. Here the CDR3 DNA reads TGTGCCAGCAACAACCACGGACAGGGACGGACCGGGGAGCTGTTTTTT. This sequence encodes CASNNHGQGRTGELFF.

This clonotype was seen repeatedly, ten times or more. The V gene is TRBV10-2, the J gene TRBJ1-4; D gene unclear. Trimming removed 3 bases from V and 12 bases from J, with 17 bases in between. Germline-derived CDR1 and CDR2 are WSHSY and SAAADI. The CDR3 extends over 14 amino acids. The CDR3 loop is CASSDSFGKRELFF. The CDR3, as DNA: TGCGCCAGCAGTGACTCGTTTGGGAAACGGGAACTGTTTTTT.

This clonotype has a count of ten or more. The chain carries TRBV2 and TRBJ1-3, with unresolved D. Germline lookup yields CDR1 SNHLY and CDR2 FYNNEI. This CDR3 contains 10 residues. Trimming left V 6 bases short and J 8 bases short, with 5 bases between. CDR3 sequence (DNA): TGTGCCAGCAGCGGGCACACCATATATTTT. Protein: CASSGHTIYF.

This chain connects TRBV20-1 to TRBJ2-5, with D possibly TRBD1 on 5 matching bases. Germline CDR1 and CDR2: DFQATT and SNEGSKA (reference sequence). Deletions cut 5 bases from V and 2 bases from J, with 12 bases between. This CDR3 has 13 amino acids. DNA for the CDR3: TGCAGTGCTGGAAACAGGAGACAAGAGACCCAGTACTTC. Its translation is CSAGNRRQETQYF.

This clonotype has just a few counts. The chain has TRBV24-1 and TRBJ2-2; 8 bases map to TRBD2. CDR1 is KGHDR and CDR2 is SFDVKD in the germline V gene. The J segment lost 5 bases and the V segment lost 1 base, leaving 17 bases of the junction unmatched. The CDR3 is 20 residues long. CDR3 sequence: CATSDFNLPVAGGSTGELFF. The CDR3 bases are TGTGCCACCAGTGATTTTAATCTTCCCGTTGCGGGAGGAAGTACCGGGGAGCTGTTTTTT.

The CDR3: CASAGLAEGADTQYF. Written as DNA, the CDR3 is TGTGCCAGCGCTGGACTAGCGGAGGGGGCAGATACGCAGTATTTT. J is TRBJ2-3 and V is TRBV6-1; 10 nucleotides match TRBD2. In germline, CDR1 is MNHNS, CDR2 SASEGT. The CDR3 is 15 residues long. Trimming cost V 8 bases and J 4 bases; bases outside gene matches: 9.

The chain combines TRBV7-8 with TRBJ2-7; 8 bases fit TRBD2. This CDR3 is 17 amino acids long. Unmatched junction bases numbered 11, after V lost 2 bases and J lost 2 bases. The germline V gene encodes CDR1 SGHVS and CDR2 FQNEAQ. The CDR3 DNA sequence: TGTGCCAGCAGCTTACCTATACTAGCGGAGTGGGCCTACGAGCAGTACTTC. Translation gives CASSLPILAEWAYEQYF. The whole variable domain, filled in from reference TRBV7-8 and TRBJ2-7, reads GAGVSQSPRYKVAKRGQDVALRCDPISGHVSLFWYQQALGQGPEFLTYFQNEAQLDKSGLPSDRFFAERPEGSVSTLKIQRTQQEDSAVYLCASSLPILAEWAYEQYFGPGTRLTVT.

This clonotype appeared a few times. V gene TRBV7-9 combines with J gene TRBJ1-2, with 8 bases that match TRBD1. V dropped 8 bases and J dropped 11; count of bases not matched to a gene: 10. The germline V gene has CDR1 SEHNR and CDR2 FQNEAQ (reference sequence). CDR3 length: 12 residues. Here the CDR3 reads CASAGDRRNYTF. The CDR3, as DNA: TGTGCCAGCGCTGGGGACAGGAGGAATTACACCTTC.

The V and J genes are TRBV5-4 and TRBJ2-5; 9 bases are shared with TRBD1. The germline V gene has CDR1 SGHNT and CDR2 YYREEE (reference sequence). The CDR3 extends over 15 amino acids. V trimming: 4 bases; J trimming: 5 bases; junction bases outside the gene matches: 9. The CDR3 reads CASSRWTGVGETQYF. Written as DNA, the CDR3 is TGTGCCAGCAGCAGATGGACAGGGGTGGGGGAGACCCAGTACTTC.